This TCR beta chain stems from a study of blood T cell repertoires in COVID-19. Sequenced by immunoSEQ multiplex PCR; TCRdb stores in-frame clones only, minus some. The sample has more than 200,000 clones; less than 90% are singletons. The germline V gene encodes CDR1 SGHRS and CDR2 YFSETQ. The CDR3 sequence is 12 residues long. Trimming pared 7 bases from V and 1 base from J, leaving 8 bases between. Input material: peripheral blood. This chain uses TRBV5-1 with TRBJ1-1, with a weak D call TRBD1 (5 bases). The clonotype originates from a woman in her seventies with active or convalescent COVID-19. CDR3 sequence (DNA): TGCGCCAGCTCGACAGAGAACACTGAAGCTTTCTTT. It yields the protein CASSTENTEAFF.